This record looks at one TCR beta chain sequence and its context. Unmatched junction bases numbered 5, after V lost 4 bases and J lost 6 bases. The CDR3 sequence is 14 residues long. The V gene's germline CDR1 is SGHRS and CDR2 YFSETQ. This entry comes from a study of PD-L1 blockade in urothelial cancer. Overall study context: A median roughly 130,000 T cells were found in blood samples.

Each PCR contained spiked-in synthetic TCR analog templates. Libraries were prepared by immunoSEQ multiplex PCR; TCRdb keeps only in-frame clonotypes and omits some of them. This table holds 80,000 to 100,000 clones, roughly 87% found once. This TCR was recovered from a man in his 70s with urothelial cancer. The chain uses TRBV5-1 and TRBJ1-2; TRBD1 matches at 11 bases. The specimen was PBMCs, collected around atezolizumab (anti-PD-L1) treatment. CDR3 amino acids: CASSGGQGANGYTF. Here the CDR3 DNA reads TGCGCCAGCAGCGGCGGACAGGGGGCCAATGGCTACACCTTC.